This T cell receptor beta chain was documented in a study of T cell repertoires in cytomegalovirus infection. Germline V CDR1 and CDR2: DFQATT, SNEGSKA (reference sequence). CDR3 length: 14 residues. V lost 0 bases and J lost 8; bases outside the gene matches: 6. TCRdb fed the reads into MiXCR, producing one record per CDR3 protein. The sample records about 600,000 distinct CDR3 sequences, 20% to 30% being singletons. Specimen: CD8+ T cells from PBMCs. This rearrangement joins TRBV20-1 to TRBJ2-1; TRBD2 agrees at 8 bases. The TCR comes from a human donor in good health (CMV status not recorded). Some clones in this sample may be carry-over from other donors' samples. CDR3 loop: CSARDRLAGDEQFF. The CDR3 coding sequence is TGCAGTGCTAGAGATCGCCTAGCGGGCGATGAGCAGTTCTTC.